These T cell receptor beta chains were read from a single sample in a study of control samples from healthy donors and cancer patients. Clones were read by immunoSEQ multiplex PCR, and TCRdb kept only the in-frame ones, dropping some. The sample gives about 200,000 clones, about nine tenths of which show up once; 1.8% is in the top ten. The material sequenced was blood. The receptors were gathered from a young man in good health. Each CDR3 is given with its conserved first and last residue. Fields, in order: V gene, J gene, CDR3 protein.

>TRBV21-1|TRBJ1-5
CASSITMQGAGNQPQHF
>TRBV19|TRBJ2-2
CASSIWTPVRTGELFF
>TRBV27|TRBJ1-6
CASSYSGTPNNSPLHF
>TRBV12-3/TRBV12-4|TRBJ2-7
CASSADRGYEQYF
>TRBV7-9|TRBJ2-1
CASSQQYNEQFF
>TRBV19|TRBJ2-1
CASSVTGTEVYNEQFF
>TRBV18|TRBJ1-1
CASSADRVDTEAFF
>TRBV15|TRBJ1-1
CATSSPQGGLATEAFF
>TRBV30|TRBJ2-5
CAWSVLGTGAPTQYF
>TRBV2|TRBJ1-5
CASSGPGTVSNQPQHF
>TRBV19|TRBJ1-2
CASKGPTGTDYGYTF
>TRBV7-2|TRBJ2-1
CASSLDSGSHNEQFF
>TRBV5-1|TRBJ2-7
CASSFTTGGEFYEQYF
>TRBV2|TRBJ1-2
CASSDGDRIYGYTF
>TRBV11-2|TRBJ1-5
CASSNGQTLNQPQHF
>TRBV7-2|TRBJ1-1
CASSFEQGRNTEAFF
>TRBV18|TRBJ1-6
CASSLDSLNSPLHF
>TRBV6-5|TRBJ1-1
CASSLQGSEAFF
>TRBV28|TRBJ1-3
CASSLGFGQGVPSGNTIYF
>TRBV11-2|TRBJ1-2
CASSLEDSLPNYGYTF
>TRBV27|TRBJ2-1
CASSLGGYNEQFF
>TRBV7-9|TRBJ2-3
CASSLSGGSTDTQYF
>TRBV5-1|TRBJ2-7
CASSPGTSEIYEQYF
>TRBV27|TRBJ2-3
CASRTWEVQADTQYF
>TRBV9|TRBJ2-1
CASSARGIAGGREQFF
>TRBV19|TRBJ1-1
CASSIVRGGTAEAFF
>TRBV7-8|TRBJ2-7
CASSVTDGYEQYF
>TRBV27|TRBJ2-4
CASSLDGGGALKNIQYF
>TRBV9|TRBJ1-1
CASSGQGTARTEAFF
>TRBV2|TRBJ2-1
CASRLGRGVDEQFF
>TRBV3-1/TRBV3-2|TRBJ2-7
CASSHVTETSAYEQYF
>TRBV24-1|TRBJ2-3
CATSEPAGNTQYF
>TRBV19|TRBJ1-4
CASSSSRGGEKLFF
>TRBV18|TRBJ1-3
CASSPDKYSGNTIYF
>TRBV11-2|TRBJ2-7
CASSLDEYLVSSYEQYF
>TRBV19|TRBJ2-4
CATQPQGASRNIQYF